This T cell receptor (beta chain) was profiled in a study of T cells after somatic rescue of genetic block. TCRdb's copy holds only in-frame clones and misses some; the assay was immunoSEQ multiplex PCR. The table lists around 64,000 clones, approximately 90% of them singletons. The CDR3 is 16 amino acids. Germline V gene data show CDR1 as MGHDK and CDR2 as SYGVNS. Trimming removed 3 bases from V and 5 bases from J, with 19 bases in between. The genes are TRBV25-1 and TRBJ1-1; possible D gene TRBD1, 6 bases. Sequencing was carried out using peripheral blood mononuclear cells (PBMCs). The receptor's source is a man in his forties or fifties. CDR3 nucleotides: TGTGCCAGCAGTGACCCCCCGGGCAGGGGAGAAACTGAAGCTTTCTTT. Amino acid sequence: CASSDPPGRGETEAFF.